What follows are 22 T cell receptor beta chains derived from one specimen sequenced in a study of blood T cell repertoires in COVID-19 (dated by TCRdb to 2018 to 2020). Receptor amplification or capture employed the immunoSEQ multiplex PCR assay. Here the immuneACCESS table is served through TCRdb, limited to in-frame sequences with V and J called. Missing clones are a known gap in these copies; in checked studies unresolved V genes cover under half, and the rest lacks a known reason. In all, the sample holds approximately 75,000 clones, and approximately 74% of those were seen once. The biggest ten clones account for just over 2.5% of the sample. Sequenced sample: peripheral blood. These receptors all come from a human donor with acute or convalescent COVID-19. The donor label of this sample is uncertain.

The V call is TRBV11-2, the J call TRBJ1-6, with 9 bases fitting TRBD1. There are 17 residues in the CDR3. The ends lost 1 base at V and 7 bases at J; junction bases unmatched: 8. Germline values: CDR1 SGHAT, CDR2 FQNNGV. The CDR3 DNA follows: TGTGCCAGCAGCTTAGGGGCCCGGACAGGGGTCAATTCACCCCTCCACTTT. As protein: CASSLGARTGVNSPLHF.

The rearrangement uses TRBV29-1 and TRBJ1-1; 8 positions match TRBD1. CDR1 is SQVTM and CDR2 is ANQGSEA in the germline V gene. This CDR3 has 13 residues. V was clipped by 5 bases and J by 1 base; unmatched bases: 3. In DNA, the CDR3 is TGCAGCGTTCGACAGGGGACGAACACTGAAGCTTTCTTT. It codes for CSVRQGTNTEAFF.

The gene calls are TRBV28 and TRBJ1-5, with D hard to call. CDR3 size: 14 residues. Trimming shortened V by 3 bases and J by 6 bases, and 12 bases separated the two germline ends. CDR1 and CDR2 (germline): MDHEN, SYDVKM. The CDR3 DNA reads as TGTGCCAGCAGTTTCGGGAGGGAGGGTCAGCCCCAGCATTTT. Translated, it gives CASSFGREGQPQHF.

The V and J genes are TRBV7-2 and TRBJ1-2; no firm D call. The CDR3 has 12 amino acids. Trimming pared 3 bases from V and 4 bases from J, leaving 6 bases between. Germline V lookup: CDR1 SGHTA, CDR2 FQGNSA. DNA of the CDR3: TGTGCCAGCAGCTTGATCGGCTATGGCTACACCTTC. This sequence encodes CASSLIGYGYTF.

This clone was detected only a few times. The chain carries TRBV7-9 and TRBJ1-2; TRBD1 matches at 8 bases. V gave up 4 bases and J gave up 6 bases; unmatched junction bases: 4. Looked up from germline, CDR1 is SEHNR and CDR2 is FQNEAQ (reference sequence). The CDR3 is 13 amino acids. This chain's CDR3 is CASSSQGADGYTF. In DNA form, the CDR3 reads TGTGCCAGCAGCTCTCAGGGGGCTGATGGCTACACCTTC.

This clone was recorded a few times. V is TRBV7-3 and J is TRBJ1-1; possibly TRBD1 for D (5 bases). The length of the CDR3 is 13 residues. The V end lost 3 bases, the J end lost 3 bases, and 8 bases lay between the germline ends. From germline, CDR1 is SGHTA and CDR2 FQGTGA. The CDR3 bases are TGTGCCAGCAGCTTGCGGGGCGACACTGAAGCTTTCTTT. Its translation: CASSLRGDTEAFF. Variable domain in full (rest from reference TRBV7-3 and TRBJ1-1): GAGVSQTPSNKVTEKGKYVELRCDPISGHTALYWYRQSLGQGPEFLIYFQGTGAADDSGLPNDRFFAVRPEGSVSTLKIQRTERGDSAVYLCASSLRGDTEAFFGQGTRLTVV.

The rearrangement uses TRBV6-5 and TRBJ2-2, with 7 bases matching TRBD2. After removal of 10 bases from V and 4 bases from J, the junction contained 6 bases not matched to a gene. CDR1 is MNHEY and CDR2 is SVGAGI in the germline V gene. This CDR3 has 13 residues. Here the CDR3 reads CATLPGGTGELFF. Here the CDR3 DNA reads TGTGCCACCCTTCCGGGGGGCACCGGGGAGCTGTTTTTT.

The genes are TRBV6-2 or TRBV6-3 and TRBJ2-1, with D perhaps matching TRBD2 (6 bases). Trimming removed 0 bases from V and 5 bases from J, with 14 bases in between. Germline CDR1 is MNHEY and CDR2 is SVGEGT. This CDR3 contains 16 residues. The chain's CDR3 is CASSYSRLGLHNEQFF. The CDR3, as DNA: TGTGCCAGCAGTTACTCGAGACTAGGACTACACAATGAGCAGTTCTTC.

The gene calls are TRBV6-6 and TRBJ2-3, with 11 bases lining up with TRBD2. CDR1 MNHNY and CDR2 SVGAGI come from the germline V gene (reference sequence). J gave up 11 bases and V 4 bases, and 5 bases lay outside the gene matches. The CDR3 has 13 residues. The CDR3 reads CASSSVAGGEQYF. The CDR3 coding sequence is TGTGCCAGCAGTTCGGTAGCGGGGGGGGAGCAGTATTTT.

The chain joins TRBV11-3 to TRBJ2-4; 7 bases are a match to TRBD2. V shed 5 bases, J shed 1 base, and the junction held 11 bases outside the gene matches. The CDR3 covers 17 residues. Germline assignment: CDR1 SGHNT and CDR2 YENEEA. In DNA form, the CDR3 reads TGTGCCAGCAGCCCGGGGGGACTTTCTCGGGCCAAAAACATTCAGTACTTC. Its translation is CASSPGGLSRAKNIQYF.

The genes are TRBV7-2 and TRBJ1-2; 7 bases match TRBD1. The CDR3 runs 16 residues. V was clipped by 0 bases and J by 1 base; unmatched bases: 5. CDR1 and CDR2 from the germline V gene are SGHTA and FQGNSA. The CDR3 region has the DNA TGTGCCAGCAGCTTAGCCGAGGGACAGTTTAACTATGGCTACACCTTC. Translating gives CASSLAEGQFNYGYTF.

This clone was seen a handful of times. The chain joins TRBV10-3 to TRBJ1-1; D ambiguous. Trimming cost V 2 bases and J 7 bases, with 8 bases left between them. The CDR3 is 12 residues long. Germline CDR1 ENHRY, CDR2 SYGVKD. The CDR3: CAISEPGDEAFF. CDR3 coding DNA: TGTGCCATCAGTGAGCCCGGGGATGAAGCTTTCTTT.

The rearrangement joins TRBV4-1 to TRBJ2-4, with D possibly being TRBD2 (5 bases). The CDR3 has 16 residues. V lost 1 base and J 11 bases, leaving 21 bases between the germline ends. CDR1 is MGHRA, CDR2 YSYEKL, per germline. CDR3 sequence reads: CASSQVGGGPLPLQYF. The CDR3 bases are TGCGCCAGCAGCCAAGTAGGTGGCGGGCCCCTCCCCCTTCAGTACTTC.

This clone was found once. The rearrangement joins TRBV2 to TRBJ2-5, with a weak D call TRBD2 (5 bases). This CDR3 spans 15 amino acids. Germline-derived CDR1 and CDR2 are SNHLY and FYNNEI. Trimming took 2 bases from V and 2 from J, leaving 12 bases between them. Written as DNA, the CDR3 is TGTGCCAGCAGTGAATTTACTAGACCACAAGAGACCCAGTACTTC. Protein sequence: CASSEFTRPQETQYF.

The rearrangement joins TRBV5-1 to TRBJ2-5; 10 nucleotides align to TRBD2. This CDR3 spans 13 amino acids. Germline CDR1 and CDR2: SGHRS and YFSETQ. Trimming at V came to 5 bases and at J to 2 bases, leaving 0 bases not matched to a gene. The CDR3 coding sequence is TGCGCCAGCAGACTAGCGGGGCAAGAGACCCAGTACTTC. Residues: CASRLAGQETQYF.

V usage is TRBV28 and J usage is TRBJ1-2, with D possibly being TRBD1 (5 bases). CDR1 and CDR2 (germline): MDHEN, SYDVKM. V lost 7 bases and J 2 bases, leaving 11 bases between the germline ends. CDR3 length equals 13 residues. The CDR3: CASTTGGNYGYTF. DNA for the CDR3: TGTGCCAGCACCACTGGGGGGAACTATGGCTACACCTTC.

A few counts support this clone. This CDR3 reads CSASYAGSGNTIYF. The CDR3 DNA sequence: TGCAGTGCTAGTTACGCCGGCTCTGGAAACACCATATATTTT. The chain couples TRBV20-1 to TRBJ1-3; D gene ambiguous. Looked up from germline, CDR1 is DFQATT and CDR2 is SNEGSKA (reference sequence). The CDR3 is 14 residues long. V was trimmed by 3 bases and J by 0 bases, leaving 9 bases between them.

This sequence joins TRBV3-1 (or the pseudogene TRBV3-2) and TRBJ1-6, with D possibly TRBD1 on 6 matching bases. V was trimmed by 4 bases and J by 9 bases, leaving 10 bases between them. The CDR3 is 13 amino acids. Germline V gene sequence: CDR1 LGHDT, CDR2 YNNKEL (reference sequence). The CDR3 nucleotides read TGTGCCAGCAGCCCAGGGGAATCTTCACCCCTCCACTTT. This encodes CASSPGESSPLHF.

This clone has just one count. The chain links TRBV11-2 to TRBJ2-7; 13 nucleotides agree with TRBD2. V was pared by 2 bases and J by 2 bases, with 0 bases of the junction left unmatched. CDR3 length: 15 residues. Germline values: CDR1 SGHAT, CDR2 FQNNGV. CDR3 coding DNA: TGTGCCAGCAGCTTAACTAGCGGGGGGGCCTACGAGCAGTACGTC. Translated, it gives CASSLTSGGAYEQYV.

J is TRBJ1-2 and V is TRBV11-2; D call uncertain. V gave up 2 bases and J gave up 4 bases, with 5 bases separating them. Germline-derived CDR1 and CDR2 are SGHAT and FQNNGV. CDR3 length equals 12 residues. The CDR3 DNA is TGTGCCAGCAGCTTAACAGCCTATGGCTACACCTTC. It codes for CASSLTAYGYTF.

The V call is TRBV19, the J call TRBJ2-3, with D possibly matching TRBD2 (5 bases). Trimming stripped 3 bases from V and 5 bases from J, with 9 bases between. CDR1 LNHDA and CDR2 SQIVND come from the germline V gene (reference sequence). This CDR3 contains 13 residues. The CDR3 spells CASSIRGRDTQYF. CDR3 coding DNA: TGTGCCAGTAGTATCCGGGGTCGAGATACGCAGTATTTT.

This sequence joins TRBV24-1 and TRBJ1-2; 8 bases fit TRBD1. This CDR3 has 16 residues. Looked up from germline, CDR1 is KGHDR and CDR2 is SFDVKD. The V gene end was trimmed by 3 bases and the J gene end by 0 bases; junction bases not matched to a gene: 5. The CDR3 region is CATSDPTGGTNYGYTF. CDR3 in DNA: TGTGCCACCAGTGATCCAACAGGGGGTACTAACTATGGCTACACCTTC.